One sample yielded the 19 T cell receptor beta chains listed below, sequenced in a study of regulatory T cells in long-lasting Graves disease. Time point described: newly diagnosed GD, antithyroid drugs for less than 3 months. Construction of the TCR library relied on RNA isolated from PBMCs. Arm-PCR with iRepertoire HTBI primers amplified the CDR3 regions for these TCR beta libraries. Via MiXCR, TCRdb re-called the multiplex PCR reads, giving one row per CDR3 protein. Of 560,000 or so distinct CDR3 sequences in the sample, around 15% were seen once. In addition, the sample was reused for a study of T cells in Graves' hyperthyroidism and ophthalmopathy.

The specimen comprised peripheral blood mononuclear cells (PBMCs), sampled at new diagnosis, from a patient treated with antithyroid drugs. The source is a man aged 18 to 30 with Graves disease.

Ten or more counts support this clonotype. The chain is built from TRBV12-5 and TRBJ2-1; D assignment may be TRBD1 or TRBD2 (7 bases each). The germline CDR1 and CDR2 sequences are LGHNT and FRNRAP. V was pared by 6 bases and J by 7 bases, with 13 bases between. There are 13 residues in the CDR3. CDR3: CASGRQGGNEQFF. DNA for the CDR3: TGTGCTAGTGGGCGACAGGGAGGGAATGAGCAGTTCTTC.

The gene calls are TRBV10-3 and TRBJ2-5; 8 bases align to TRBD2. Trimming at V came to 4 bases and at J to 5 bases, leaving 9 bases not matched to a gene. CDR1 is ENHRY, CDR2 SYGVKD, per germline. This CDR3 contains 15 residues. CDR3 loop: CAISAGGRTVETQYF. The CDR3 nucleotides are TGTGCCATCAGTGCTGGCGGGAGGACGGTTGAGACCCAGTACTTC.

This chain links TRBV9 with TRBJ1-1; D is undetermined. This CDR3 is built from 16 residues. The ends were cut back, 2 bases at V and 0 bases at J, with 14 bases in the middle. Germline CDR1 SGDLS, CDR2 YYNGEE. As DNA, the CDR3 is TGTGCCAGCAGCGTTCAAAGCGAACGAATGAACACTGAAGCTTTCTTT. Translation gives CASSVQSERMNTEAFF. Supplemented by reference TRBV9 and TRBJ1-1, the full variable domain reads DSGVTQTPKHLITATGQRVTLRCSPRSGDLSVYWYQQSLDQGLQFLIQYYNGEERAKGNILERFSAQQFPDLHSELNLSSLELGDSALYFCASSVQSERMNTEAFFGQGTRLTVV.

This chain links TRBV6-2 or TRBV6-3 with TRBJ1-1; a weak D match, TRBD1 (5 bases). This CDR3 spans 15 amino acids. With 7 bases removed from V and 2 bases from J, the gap between germline ends came to 17 bases. Per the germline V gene, CDR1 is MNHEY and CDR2 is SVGEGT. The CDR3 is CASTWVSGSNTEAFF. The CDR3 nucleotides are TGTGCCAGCACCTGGGTTTCAGGGTCTAACACTGAAGCTTTCTTT.

This clonotype was found a few times. This sequence joins TRBV6-1 and TRBJ2-2; TRBD2 aligns across 14 bases. The junction had 9 bases not matched to a gene; V was cut back by 6 bases and J by 6 bases. The CDR3 totals 17 residues. The germline gives CDR1 MNHNS, CDR2 SASEGT. The chain's CDR3 is CASSPEGLAGVPGELFF. The CDR3 nucleotides read TGTGCCAGCAGCCCCGAGGGACTAGCGGGAGTGCCCGGGGAGCTGTTTTTT.

There are a few counts of this clonotype. The J gene is TRBJ2-1, the V gene TRBV7-6, with TRBD1 identical over 9 bases. The CDR3 is made up of 14 amino acids. V lost 6 bases, J lost 6 bases, and 6 bases stayed unmatched. CDR1 is SGHVS, CDR2 FNYEAQ, per germline. The CDR3 nucleotides are TGTGCCAGCAGGGCCGGGACAGGGCCCAATGAGCAGTTCTTC. Protein: CASRAGTGPNEQFF.

This clonotype was counted a few times. The J gene is TRBJ1-1, the V gene TRBV28; a possible D gene is TRBD1 (6 bases). The CDR3 has 15 amino acids. CDR1 and CDR2 from the germline V gene are MDHEN and SYDVKM. The germline V and J ends were trimmed by 4 bases and 4 bases, with 16 bases remaining between them. The CDR3: CASSSHRDTGTEAFF. In DNA form, the CDR3 reads TGTGCCAGCAGTTCGCATCGGGACACGGGCACTGAAGCTTTCTTT.

V gene TRBV5-8 combines with J gene TRBJ2-2; 8 bases are shared with TRBD1. The CDR3 length is 18 residues. Germline V gene data show CDR1 as SGHTS and CDR2 as YDEGEE. Unmatched junction bases numbered 8, after V lost 0 bases and J lost 1 base. The CDR3 DNA is TGTGCCAGCAGCTTGGAAATCTTAGGGACAGGGAACACCGGGGAGCTGTTTTTT. Translation gives CASSLEILGTGNTGELFF.

This clonotype was seen at least ten times. The chain has TRBV6-1 and TRBJ2-1; D is unclear. Per the germline V gene, CDR1 is MNHNS and CDR2 is SASEGT. The CDR3 has 11 amino acids. Trimming pared 7 bases from V and 4 bases from J, leaving 5 bases between. The CDR3 nucleotides are TGTGCCAGCATAGGTTACAATGAGCAGTTCTTC. Amino acids: CASIGYNEQFF.

The CDR3 sequence: CSANLGLAGGGEQYF. DNA of the CDR3: TGCAGTGCTAATCTCGGACTAGCGGGAGGGGGCGAGCAGTACTTC. The chain combines TRBV20-1 with TRBJ2-7; 15 bases fit TRBD2. V lost 4 bases, J lost 6 bases, and 7 bases stayed unmatched. The CDR3 loop spans 15 amino acids. From germline, CDR1 is DFQATT and CDR2 SNEGSKA (reference sequence).

This clonotype was detected many times. The chain is built from TRBV7-9 and TRBJ2-7, with D possibly TRBD2 on 6 matching bases. The germline gives CDR1 SEHNR, CDR2 FQNEAQ (reference sequence). V lost 2 bases to trimming and J lost 2 bases, with 16 bases between them. The CDR3 length is 16 residues. The CDR3 nucleotides are TGTGCCAGCAGCTTAAGCACGGGACTGACGGCCTACGAGCAGTACTTC. Translated: CASSLSTGLTAYEQYF.

This clonotype was counted many times. The chain employs TRBV20-1 and TRBJ2-5, with unresolved D. The CDR3 is made up of 11 amino acids. V was pared by 7 bases and J by 4 bases, with 10 bases between. Germline V gene sequence: CDR1 DFQATT, CDR2 SNEGSKA (reference sequence). CDR3 region: CSVLFRETQYF. CDR3 nucleotides: TGCAGTGTGCTATTCAGAGAGACCCAGTACTTC.

This clonotype was recorded at least ten times. The J gene is TRBJ1-1, the V gene TRBV29-1, with TRBD1 as a possible D gene (5 bases). The germline gives CDR1 SQVTM, CDR2 ANQGSEA. The germline V and J ends were trimmed by 6 bases and 1 base, with 12 bases remaining between them. The CDR3 totals 13 residues. The DNA of the CDR3 is TGCAGCGTCACAAGACAGCAGAACACTGAAGCTTTCTTT. This codes for CSVTRQQNTEAFF.

Regarding this clonotype: This may come from a read error, since a much larger clone is one base off. The chain employs TRBV2 and TRBJ2-2, with D possibly matching TRBD2 (6 bases). The CDR3 runs to 15 residues. CDR1 is SNHLY and CDR2 is FYNNEI in the germline V gene. The CDR3 nucleotides are TGTGCCAGCAGCATGGCGTTCGCGAACACCGGGGGGCTGTTTTTT. Protein product: CASSMAFANTGGLFF.

The CDR3, as DNA: TGTGCCAGCAGTGTGCAGCGGAGCTATGGCTACACCTTC. This translates into CASSVQRSYGYTF. This chain uses TRBV2 with TRBJ1-2; no clear D. V shed 4 bases and J shed 4 bases, with 10 bases lying between them. This CDR3 spans 13 amino acids. Germline V lookup: CDR1 SNHLY, CDR2 FYNNEI.

The chain uses TRBV28 and TRBJ2-7, with D possibly being TRBD2 (6 bases). In germline, CDR1 is MDHEN, CDR2 SYDVKM. The CDR3 contains 14 residues. V lost 7 bases and J lost 2, with 15 bases in between. CDR3 region: CASIAPGDTYEQYF. CDR3 sequence (DNA): TGTGCCAGCATTGCCCCGGGGGATACCTACGAGCAGTACTTC.

This clonotype was seen a handful of times. The chain has TRBV6-1 and TRBJ2-2; D could derive from TRBD1 or TRBD2 (5 bases each). The CDR3 consists of 13 residues. The V end lost 10 bases, the J end lost 8 bases, and 17 bases lay between the germline ends. Germline loops: CDR1 MNHNS, CDR2 SASEGT. CDR3 amino acids: CATGAQRAGELFF. CDR3 DNA sequence: TGTGCCACCGGGGCGCAACGGGCTGGGGAGCTGTTTTTT.

The chain uses TRBV11-2 and TRBJ2-3, with D perhaps being TRBD1 or TRBD2 (6 bases each). The CDR3 length is 16 residues. Trimming pared 1 base from V and 4 bases from J, leaving 15 bases between. Germline CDR1 reads SGHAT; CDR2 reads FQNNGV. CDR3 DNA sequence: TGTGCCAGCAGCTTAGGTTTTTGGGGGGCAGCAGATACGCAGTATTTT. Amino acids: CASSLGFWGAADTQYF.

The chain is built from TRBV11-3 and TRBJ2-3; 9 bases fit TRBD2. V lost 2 bases to trimming and J lost 7 bases; unmatched junction nucleotides: 13. Germline V gene lookup returns CDR1 SGHNT and CDR2 YENEEA. This CDR3 comprises 17 residues. DNA for the CDR3: TGTGCCAGCAGCTTATGGTCTAGCGGGACCACAGCGCATACGCAGTATTTT. This codes for CASSLWSSGTTAHTQYF.